The rows below give T cell receptor beta chains drawn from one sample of a study of regulatory T cells in long-lasting Graves disease. TCRdb processed the multiplex PCR reads anew with MiXCR; each CDR3 protein has one entry. The sample lists under 450,000 distinct CDR3 sequences; around 24% were seen once. This specimen was peripheral blood mononuclear cells (PBMCs), taken when the disease was refractory, from a patient treated with antithyroid drugs. The receptors derive from a female donor with Graves disease. The CDR3 runs from the conserved cysteine through the conserved F or W. Fields, in order: D gene, J gene, V gene, clone size, CDR3 protein, CDR3 DNA. D genes are given only for firm matches. Not every row has a clone size; where given, it reads once, few, many or a size class.

D: NA; J: TRBJ2-7; V: TRBV28; size: many; CDR3: CASSLWDSRYEQYF; DNA: TGTGCCAGCAGTTTATGGGACTCCCGCTACGAGCAGTACTTC
D: TRBD1; J: TRBJ2-5; V: TRBV28; size: many; CDR3: CASSTGTEVVKTQYF; DNA: TGTGCCAGCAGTACCGGGACAGAGGTTGTGAAGACCCAGTACTTC
D: NA; J: TRBJ1-5; V: TRBV7-9; size: NA; CDR3: CASSSSRNQPQHF; DNA: TGTGCCAGCAGCTCGAGCAGAAATCAGCCCCAGCATTTT
D: TRBD1; J: TRBJ2-1; V: TRBV6-2/TRBV6-3; size: NA; CDR3: CASSARDRQRDEQFF; DNA: TGTGCCAGCAGTGCCCGGGACAGGCAAAGGGATGAGCAGTTCTTC
D: NA; J: TRBJ2-6; V: TRBV5-1; size: few; CDR3: CASSGILSGANVLTF; DNA: TGCGCCAGCAGCGGGATCCTCTCTGGGGCCAACGTCCTGACTTTC
D: TRBD1; J: TRBJ2-2; V: TRBV29-1; size: NA; CDR3: CSVEERTGFTGELFF; DNA: TGCAGCGTTGAAGAGCGGACAGGTTTCACCGGGGAGCTGTTTTTT
D: NA; J: TRBJ2-7; V: TRBV6-1; size: few; CDR3: CASTQRGGGYEQYF; DNA: TGTGCCAGCACTCAAAGGGGGGGGGGCTACGAGCAGTACTTC
D: NA; J: TRBJ1-2; V: TRBV7-9; size: few; CDR3: CASSLPLPDDYGYTF; DNA: TGTGCCAGCAGCTTACCTCTCCCGGATGACTATGGCTACACCTTC
D: NA; J: TRBJ1-2; V: TRBV2; size: many; CDR3: CASNRANQGYTF; DNA: TGTGCCAGCAACAGGGCGAATCAAGGCTACACCTTC
D: TRBD1; J: TRBJ1-2; V: TRBV29-1; size: many; CDR3: CSVATSTGWYGYTF; DNA: TGCAGCGTTGCAACTTCGACAGGGTGGTATGGCTACACCTTC
D: NA; J: TRBJ1-2; V: TRBV19; size: many; CDR3: CASSGHGYTF; DNA: TGTGCCAGTAGCGGACATGGCTACACCTTC
D: NA; J: TRBJ1-2; V: TRBV29-1; size: few; CDR3: CSVDPGGYTF; DNA: TGCAGCGTTGACCCCGGTGGCTACACCTTC
D: TRBD1; J: TRBJ1-2; V: TRBV5-1; size: many; CDR3: CASSPGTGAYANYGYTF; DNA: TGCGCCAGCAGTCCCGGGACAGGGGCCTACGCTAACTATGGCTACACCTTC
D: NA; J: TRBJ2-7; V: TRBV5-1; size: few; CDR3: CASSLVAVASYEQYF; DNA: TGCGCCAGCAGCTTGGTGGCGGTCGCCTCCTACGAGCAGTACTTC
D: NA; J: TRBJ2-1; V: TRBV6-1; size: many; CDR3: CASSDLAGGRYNEQFF; DNA: TGTGCCAGCAGTGATCTCGCAGGGGGGAGATACAATGAGCAGTTCTTC
D: NA; J: TRBJ1-6; V: TRBV10-3; size: NA; CDR3: CAISEPGTGNSPLHF; DNA: TGTGCCATCAGTGAGCCCGGTACTGGTAATTCACCCCTCCACTTT
D: TRBD2; J: TRBJ2-5; V: TRBV20-1; size: many; CDR3: CSAKLAGEGETQYF; DNA: TGCAGTGCCAAACTAGCGGGAGAGGGGGAGACCCAGTACTTC
D: TRBD2; J: TRBJ2-5; V: TRBV2; size: few; CDR3: CASSALADQETQYF; DNA: TGTGCCAGCAGCGCACTAGCGGACCAAGAGACCCAGTACTTC
D: NA; J: TRBJ2-7; V: TRBV19; size: NA; CDR3: CASRRGGTYEQYF; DNA: TGTGCCAGTAGGCGGGGCGGAACCTACGAGCAGTACTTC
D: TRBD1; J: TRBJ1-5; V: TRBV28; size: NA; CDR3: CASSLVQGAFSNQPQHF; DNA: TGTGCCAGCAGTTTAGTCCAGGGGGCTTTTAGCAATCAGCCCCAGCATTTT
D: TRBD1; J: TRBJ1-1; V: TRBV29-1; size: NA; CDR3: CSVGGQGATEAFF; DNA: TGCAGCGTTGGTGGACAGGGGGCAACTGAAGCTTTCTTT
D: TRBD2; J: TRBJ2-1; V: TRBV7-2; size: NA; CDR3: CASSGVGLAGPNNEQFF; DNA: TGTGCCAGCAGCGGTGTCGGACTAGCGGGACCTAACAATGAGCAGTTCTTC
D: TRBD1; J: TRBJ2-7; V: TRBV28; size: NA; CDR3: CASRQGAVYEQYF; DNA: TGTGCCAGCAGACAGGGGGCGGTCTACGAGCAGTACTTC
D: NA; J: TRBJ2-5; V: TRBV2; size: NA; CDR3: CASREGGPGTQYF; DNA: TGTGCCAGCAGGGAGGGTGGCCCCGGGACCCAGTACTTC
D: NA; J: TRBJ2-5; V: TRBV6-5; size: many; CDR3: CASSYGREGTQYF; DNA: TGTGCCAGCAGTTACGGCCGGGAAGGTACCCAGTACTTC
D: NA; J: TRBJ1-2; V: TRBV3-1; size: many; CDR3: CASSQDPQGGYGYTF; DNA: TGTGCCAGCAGCCAAGATCCCCAGGGTGGATATGGCTACACCTTC
D: NA; J: TRBJ2-5; V: TRBV28; size: many; CDR3: CASSARDWKETQYF; DNA: TGTGCCAGCAGTGCCCGGGACTGGAAAGAGACCCAGTACTTC
D: TRBD1; J: TRBJ1-4; V: TRBV5-1; size: few; CDR3: CASSPSGGSNEKLFF; DNA: TGCGCCAGCAGCCCGTCAGGGGGATCTAATGAAAAACTGTTTTTT
D: NA; J: TRBJ2-7; V: TRBV6-5; size: many; CDR3: CASSYWSGQGAYEQYF; DNA: TGTGCCAGCAGTTACTGGAGCGGGCAGGGGGCCTACGAGCAGTACTTC
D: TRBD2; J: TRBJ2-3; V: TRBV28; size: once; CDR3: CASSSAGGQDTQYF; DNA: TGTGCCAGCAGTTCAGCGGGAGGGCAGGATACGCAGTATTTT
D: TRBD2; J: TRBJ2-7; V: TRBV5-1; size: few; CDR3: CASSQGTSGEEYF; DNA: TGCGCCAGCAGCCAAGGGACTAGCGGAGAGGAGTACTTC
D: NA; J: TRBJ2-7; V: TRBV28; size: few; CDR3: CASSLPGNSYEQYF; DNA: TGTGCCAGCAGTTTACCCGGGAACTCCTACGAGCAGTACTTC
D: TRBD1; J: TRBJ2-1; V: TRBV5-4; size: NA; CDR3: CASSPRWDSYNEQFF; DNA: TGTGCCAGCAGCCCCCGCTGGGACAGCTACAATGAGCAGTTCTTC
D: NA; J: TRBJ2-3; V: TRBV28; size: NA; CDR3: CASRSRGPPDTQYF; DNA: TGTGCCAGCAGAAGCCGGGGCCCCCCAGATACGCAGTATTTT
D: NA; J: TRBJ2-4; V: TRBV20-1; size: few; CDR3: CSARMGSSGKNIQYF; DNA: TGCAGTGCTAGGATGGGGAGCAGTGGTAAAAACATTCAGTACTTC
D: NA; J: TRBJ1-5; V: TRBV19; size: NA; CDR3: CASSIPTENQPQHF; DNA: TGTGCCAGTAGTATCCCGACGGAAAATCAGCCCCAGCATTTT
D: NA; J: TRBJ2-7; V: TRBV5-6; size: NA; CDR3: CASSLFRDIREQYF; DNA: TGTGCCAGCAGCTTGTTTCGGGACATCCGAGAGCAGTACTTC
D: NA; J: TRBJ1-3; V: TRBV27; size: NA; CDR3: CASSPRPGTLSGNTIYF; DNA: TGTGCCAGCAGTCCCCGACCCGGGACCCTCTCTGGAAACACCATATATTTT
D: NA; J: TRBJ1-3; V: TRBV2; size: few; CDR3: CASGVGNTIYF; DNA: TGTGCCAGCGGTGTTGGAAACACCATATATTTT
D: TRBD1; J: TRBJ2-7; V: TRBV15; size: few; CDR3: CATSRAAISRTGPNTEQYF; DNA: TGTGCCACCAGCAGAGCGGCGATCTCTAGGACAGGGCCAAACACCGAGCAGTACTTC
D: NA; J: TRBJ1-5; V: TRBV12-3/TRBV12-4; size: NA; CDR3: CASTQGRRDQPQHF; DNA: TGTGCCAGCACACAGGGAAGGCGGGATCAGCCCCAGCATTTT
D: NA; J: TRBJ1-1; V: TRBV7-8; size: NA; CDR3: CASSLGHETEAFF; DNA: TGTGCCAGCAGCTTAGGACATGAGACTGAAGCTTTCTTT